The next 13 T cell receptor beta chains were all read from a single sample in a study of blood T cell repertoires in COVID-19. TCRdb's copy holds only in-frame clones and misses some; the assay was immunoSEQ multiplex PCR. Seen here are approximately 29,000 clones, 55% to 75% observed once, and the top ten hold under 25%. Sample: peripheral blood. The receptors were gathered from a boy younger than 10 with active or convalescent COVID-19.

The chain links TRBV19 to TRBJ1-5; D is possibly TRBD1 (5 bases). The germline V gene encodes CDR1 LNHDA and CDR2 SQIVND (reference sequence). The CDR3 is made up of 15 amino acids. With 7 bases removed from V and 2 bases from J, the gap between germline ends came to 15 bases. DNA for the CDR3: TGTGCCAGTACTCGTGCCTCGGGGGGCAATCAGCCCCAGCATTTT. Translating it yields CASTRASGGNQPQHF. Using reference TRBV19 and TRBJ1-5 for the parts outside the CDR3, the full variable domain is DGGITQSPKYLFRKEGQNVTLSCEQNLNHDAMYWYRQDPGQGLRLIYYSQIVNDFQKGDIAEGYSVSREKKESFPLTVTSAQKNPTAFYLCASTRASGGNQPQHFGDGTRLSIL.

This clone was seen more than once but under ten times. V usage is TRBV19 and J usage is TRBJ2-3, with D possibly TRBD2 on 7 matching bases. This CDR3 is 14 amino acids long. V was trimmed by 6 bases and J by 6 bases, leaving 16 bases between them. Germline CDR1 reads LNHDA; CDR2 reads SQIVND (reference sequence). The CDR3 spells CASSPGAGDDTQYF. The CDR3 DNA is TGTGCCAGTAGCCCGGGGGCGGGGGACGATACGCAGTATTTT.

DNA of the CDR3: TGTGCCAGCAGTCCTCGACTCAGCGGATCCTACGAGCAGTACTTC. Translating it yields CASSPRLSGSYEQYF. The V call is TRBV28, the J call TRBJ2-7; a weak D match, TRBD2 (5 bases). This CDR3 has 15 residues. CDR1 MDHEN and CDR2 SYDVKM come from the germline V gene. V was trimmed by 5 bases and J by 1 base, leaving 15 bases between them.

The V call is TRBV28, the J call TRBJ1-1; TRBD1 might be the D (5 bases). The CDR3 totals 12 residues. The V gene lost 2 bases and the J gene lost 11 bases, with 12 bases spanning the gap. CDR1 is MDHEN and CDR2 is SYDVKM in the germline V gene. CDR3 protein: CASSLKGLRAFF. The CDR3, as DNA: TGTGCCAGCAGTTTAAAGGGACTTAGGGCTTTCTTT.

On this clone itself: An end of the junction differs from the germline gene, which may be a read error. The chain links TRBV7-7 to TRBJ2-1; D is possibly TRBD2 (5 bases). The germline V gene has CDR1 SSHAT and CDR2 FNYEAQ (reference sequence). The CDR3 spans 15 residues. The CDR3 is CASSYGVSSYNEQFF. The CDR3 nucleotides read TGTGCTAGCAGCTACGGGGTATCCTCCTACAATGAGCAGTTCTTC.

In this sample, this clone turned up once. The CDR3 loop reads CASSPPGESTGELFF. In DNA, the CDR3 is TGTGCCAGCAGCCCCCCGGGGGAGAGTACCGGGGAGCTGTTTTTT. This sequence joins TRBV7-9 and TRBJ2-2; D might be TRBD2 (6 bases). V lost 5 bases, J lost 5 bases, and 15 bases lay in between. The length of the CDR3 is 15 residues. CDR1 is SEHNR and CDR2 is FQNEAQ in the germline V gene (reference sequence).

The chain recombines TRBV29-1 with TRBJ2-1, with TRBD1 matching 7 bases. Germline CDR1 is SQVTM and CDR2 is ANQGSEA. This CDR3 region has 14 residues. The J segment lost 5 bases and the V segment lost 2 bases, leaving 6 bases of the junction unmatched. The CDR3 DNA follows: TGCAGCGTTGAAAGAAGGACAGGTAACAATGAGCAGTTCTTC. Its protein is CSVERRTGNNEQFF.

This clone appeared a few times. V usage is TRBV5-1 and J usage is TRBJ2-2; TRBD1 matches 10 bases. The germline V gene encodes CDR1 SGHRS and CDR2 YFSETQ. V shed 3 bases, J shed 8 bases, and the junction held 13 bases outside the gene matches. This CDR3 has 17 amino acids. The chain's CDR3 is CASSSSDSTGGGGELFF. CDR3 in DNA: TGCGCCAGCAGCTCGAGTGACTCGACAGGGGGCGGAGGGGAGCTGTTTTTT. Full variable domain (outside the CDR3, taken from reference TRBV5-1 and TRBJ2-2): KAGVTQTPRYLIKTRGQQVTLSCSPISGHRSVSWYQQTPGQGLQFLFEYFSETQRNKGNFPGRFSGRQFSNSRSEMNVSTLELGDSALYLCASSSSDSTGGGGELFFGEGSRLTVL.

CDR3 loop: CASSLAAGLIVGEQFF. CDR3 bases: TGTGCCAGCAGCTTAGCAGCAGGTCTTATTGTTGGTGAGCAGTTCTTC. The genes are TRBV7-6 and TRBJ2-1; D not resolved. Germline CDR1 reads SGHVS; CDR2 reads FNYEAQ. The V gene lost 0 bases and the J gene lost 9 bases, with 18 bases spanning the gap. CDR3 length equals 16 residues.

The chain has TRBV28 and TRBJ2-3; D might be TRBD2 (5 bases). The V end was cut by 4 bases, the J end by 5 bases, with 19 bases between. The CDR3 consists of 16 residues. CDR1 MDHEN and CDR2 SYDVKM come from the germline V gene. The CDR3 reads CASSSPHSGFLDTQYF. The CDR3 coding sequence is TGTGCCAGCAGTTCACCCCATTCGGGGTTTCTAGATACGCAGTATTTT.

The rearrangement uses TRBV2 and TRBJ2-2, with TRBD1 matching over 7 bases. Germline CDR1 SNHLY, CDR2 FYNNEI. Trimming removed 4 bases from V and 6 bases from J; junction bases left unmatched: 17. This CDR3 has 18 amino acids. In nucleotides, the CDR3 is TGTGCCAGCAGTGCCCCCTTAATGGCAGGGGGAAAGGCCGGGGAGCTGTTTTTT. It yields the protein CASSAPLMAGGKAGELFF. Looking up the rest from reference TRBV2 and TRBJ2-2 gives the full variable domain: EPEVTQTPSHQVTQMGQEVILRCVPISNHLYFYWYRQILGQKVEFLVSFYNNEISEKSEIFDDQFSVERPDGSNFTLKIRSTKLEDSAMYFCASSAPLMAGGKAGELFFGEGSRLTVL.

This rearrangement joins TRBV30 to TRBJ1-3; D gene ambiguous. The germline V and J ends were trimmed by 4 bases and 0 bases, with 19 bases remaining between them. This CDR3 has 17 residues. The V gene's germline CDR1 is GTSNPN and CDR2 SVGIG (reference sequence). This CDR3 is CAWNAGRVPYSGNTIYF. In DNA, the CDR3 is TGTGCCTGGAATGCGGGTCGGGTACCTTACTCTGGAAACACCATATATTTT. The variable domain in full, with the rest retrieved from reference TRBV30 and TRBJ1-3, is SQTIHQWPATLVQPVGSPLSLECTVEGTSNPNLYWYRQAAGRGLQLLFYSVGIGQISSEVPQNLSASRPQDRQFILSSKKLLLSDSGFYLCAWNAGRVPYSGNTIYFGEGSWLTVV.

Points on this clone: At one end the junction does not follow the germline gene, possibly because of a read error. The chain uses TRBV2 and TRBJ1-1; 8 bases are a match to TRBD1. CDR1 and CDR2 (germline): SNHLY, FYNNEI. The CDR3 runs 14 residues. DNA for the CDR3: TGTGCCAGCGGATCAGGGGGCACCAACAGTGAAGCTTTCTTT. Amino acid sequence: CASGSGGTNSEAFF.